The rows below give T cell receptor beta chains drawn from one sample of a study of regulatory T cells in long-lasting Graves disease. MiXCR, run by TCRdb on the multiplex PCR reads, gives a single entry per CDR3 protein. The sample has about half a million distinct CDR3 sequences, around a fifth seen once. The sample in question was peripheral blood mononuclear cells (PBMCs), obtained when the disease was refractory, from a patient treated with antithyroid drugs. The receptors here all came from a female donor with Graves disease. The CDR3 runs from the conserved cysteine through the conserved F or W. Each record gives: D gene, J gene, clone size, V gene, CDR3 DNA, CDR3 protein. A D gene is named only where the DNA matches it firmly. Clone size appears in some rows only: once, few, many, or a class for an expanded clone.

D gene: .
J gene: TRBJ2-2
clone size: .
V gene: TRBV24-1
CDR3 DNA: TGTGCCACCAGGCCAAGCGGACAGAACACCGGGGAGCTGTTTTTT
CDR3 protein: CATRPSGQNTGELFF

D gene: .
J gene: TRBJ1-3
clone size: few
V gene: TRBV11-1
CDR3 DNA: TGTGCCAGCAGCTACCGGCCGGGATCCGGAAACACCATATATTTT
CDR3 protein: CASSYRPGSGNTIYF

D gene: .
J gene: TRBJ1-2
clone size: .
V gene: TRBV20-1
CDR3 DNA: TGCAGGACGGCAGGGAACGGCGCTAACTATGGCTACACCTTC
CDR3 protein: CRTAGNGANYGYTF

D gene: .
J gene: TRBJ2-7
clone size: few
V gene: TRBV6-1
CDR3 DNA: TGTGCCGGCAGCGTAGACGTCGGCGGGGACTCCTACGAGCAGTACTTC
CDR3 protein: CAGSVDVGGDSYEQYF

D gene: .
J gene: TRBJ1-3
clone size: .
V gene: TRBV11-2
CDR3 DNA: TGTGCCAGCAGCCTGGGACAAGGGTTCAGCTCTGGAAACACCATATATTTT
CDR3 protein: CASSLGQGFSSGNTIYF

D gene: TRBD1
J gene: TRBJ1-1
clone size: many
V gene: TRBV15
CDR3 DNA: TGTGCCACCAGCAGGGGTATGACAGGGTCTGGGACTGAAGCTTTCTTT
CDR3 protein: CATSRGMTGSGTEAFF

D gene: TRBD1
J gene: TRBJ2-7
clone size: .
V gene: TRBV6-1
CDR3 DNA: TGTGCCAGCAGCCGAGGGGGCCCTCGCTACGAGCAGTACTTC
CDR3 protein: CASSRGGPRYEQYF

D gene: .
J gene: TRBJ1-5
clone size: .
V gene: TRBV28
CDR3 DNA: TGTCCCAGCAGTTTAGGACAGCCCCAGCATTTT
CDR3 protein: CPSSLGQPQHF

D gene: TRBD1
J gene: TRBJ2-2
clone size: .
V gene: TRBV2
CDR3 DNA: TGTGCCAGCAGTGCCCGACAGGGGGCGAACACCGGGGAGCTGTTTTTT
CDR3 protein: CASSARQGANTGELFF

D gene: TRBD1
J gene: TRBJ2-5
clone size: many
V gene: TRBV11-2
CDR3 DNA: TGTGCCAGCAGACAGACAGGGGCGGATGAGACCCAGTACTTC
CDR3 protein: CASRQTGADETQYF

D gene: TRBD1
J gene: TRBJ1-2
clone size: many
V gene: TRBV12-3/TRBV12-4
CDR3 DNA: TGTGCCAGCACCCTGGACAGGGATTATGGCTACACCTTC
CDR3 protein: CASTLDRDYGYTF

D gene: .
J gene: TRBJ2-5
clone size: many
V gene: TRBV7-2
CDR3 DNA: TGTGCCAGCAGCTTAGTGTGGCAGAGACAAGAGACCCAGTACTTC
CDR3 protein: CASSLVWQRQETQYF

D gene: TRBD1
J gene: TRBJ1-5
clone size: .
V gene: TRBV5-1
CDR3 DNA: TGCGCCAGCAGCTGGACAGGGACTGGCAATCAGCCCCAGCATTTT
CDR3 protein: CASSWTGTGNQPQHF

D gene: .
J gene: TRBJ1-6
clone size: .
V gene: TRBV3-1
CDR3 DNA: TGTGCCAGCAGCCAAGGGCGACAGACTAATTCACCCCCCCACTTT
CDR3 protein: CASSQGRQTNSPPHF

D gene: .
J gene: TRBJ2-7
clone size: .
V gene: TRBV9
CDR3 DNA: TGTGCCAGCAGCCCAAGGACGGGGTTAGAGCAGTACTTC
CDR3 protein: CASSPRTGLEQYF

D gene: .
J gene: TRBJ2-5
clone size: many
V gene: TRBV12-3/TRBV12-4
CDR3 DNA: TGTGCCAGCAGAGATTCCGGGGCCGGAGAGACCCAGTACTTC
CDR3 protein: CASRDSGAGETQYF

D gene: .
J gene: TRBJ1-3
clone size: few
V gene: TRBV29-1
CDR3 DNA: TGCAGCGTTTACGCCACAGCTGGAAACACCATATATTTT
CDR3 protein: CSVYATAGNTIYF

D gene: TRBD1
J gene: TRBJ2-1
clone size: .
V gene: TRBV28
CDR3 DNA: TGTGCCAGCAGTCCGACCGGGACAGCTATGCAGTTCTTC
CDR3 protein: CASSPTGTAMQFF

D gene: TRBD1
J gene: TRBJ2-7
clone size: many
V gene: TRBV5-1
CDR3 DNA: TGCGCCAGCAGCTTAATGACAGGGGGCATCGACGAGCAGTACTTC
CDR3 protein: CASSLMTGGIDEQYF

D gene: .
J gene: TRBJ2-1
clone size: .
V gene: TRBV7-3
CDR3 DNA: TGTGCCAGCAGCACTCGGGTCGGACCCTACAATGAGCAGTTCTTC
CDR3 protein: CASSTRVGPYNEQFF

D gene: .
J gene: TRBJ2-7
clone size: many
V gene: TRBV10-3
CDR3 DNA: TGTGCCATCAGTGAGGCCGGCGGGGGCGTCCACGAGCAGTACTTC
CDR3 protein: CAISEAGGGVHEQYF

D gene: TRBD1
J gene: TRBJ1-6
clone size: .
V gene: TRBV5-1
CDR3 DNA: TGCGCCAGCAGTTCCGGAGTGACAGGGGAGAATTCACCCCTCCACTTT
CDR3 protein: CASSSGVTGENSPLHF

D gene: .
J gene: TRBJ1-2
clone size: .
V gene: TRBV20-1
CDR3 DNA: TGCAGTGCTAGAGGAAGGACAGCCGGCTACACCTTC
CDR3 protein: CSARGRTAGYTF

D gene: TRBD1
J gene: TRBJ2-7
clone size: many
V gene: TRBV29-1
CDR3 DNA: TGCAGCGTTGAGGGTCAGGGGGCCTACGAGCAGTACTTC
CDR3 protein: CSVEGQGAYEQYF

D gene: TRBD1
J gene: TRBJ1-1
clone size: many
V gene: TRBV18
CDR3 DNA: TGTGCCAGCTCACTTGCGGACAGGGGGCATGCTTTCTTT
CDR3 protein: CASSLADRGHAFF

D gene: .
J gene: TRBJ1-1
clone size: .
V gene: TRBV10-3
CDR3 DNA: TGTGCCATCCGACAGATTTCGGGCACTGAAGCTTTCTTT
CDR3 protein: CAIRQISGTEAFF

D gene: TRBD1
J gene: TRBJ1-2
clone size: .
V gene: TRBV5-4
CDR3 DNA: TGTGCCAGCAGCTACGCCGGGACAGGGAAGGGCTACACCTTC
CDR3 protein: CASSYAGTGKGYTF

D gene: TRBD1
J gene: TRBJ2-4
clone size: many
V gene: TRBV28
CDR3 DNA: TGTGCCAGCAGCTATCCCACCGGGACAGGGAGGCCTGCCAAAAACATTCAGTACTTC
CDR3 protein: CASSYPTGTGRPAKNIQYF

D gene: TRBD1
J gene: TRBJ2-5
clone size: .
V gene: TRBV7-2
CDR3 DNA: TGTGCCAGCTCACCCCTCCGGGACAGGGGGCAGGAGACCCAGTACTTC
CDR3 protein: CASSPLRDRGQETQYF

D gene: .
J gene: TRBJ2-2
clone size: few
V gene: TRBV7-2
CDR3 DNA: TGTGCCAGCAGCTTATTTTCCGGGGAGCTGTTTTTT
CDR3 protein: CASSLFSGELFF

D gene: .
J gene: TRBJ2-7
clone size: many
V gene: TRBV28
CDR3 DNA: TGTGCCAGCAGTGTCAGGCAGATCTTATACGAGCAGTACTTC
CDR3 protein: CASSVRQILYEQYF

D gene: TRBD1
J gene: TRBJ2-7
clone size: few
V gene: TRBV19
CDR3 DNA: TGTGCCAGTAGTAAGGGACAGGGCTACTCCTACGAGCAGTACTTC
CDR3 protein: CASSKGQGYSYEQYF

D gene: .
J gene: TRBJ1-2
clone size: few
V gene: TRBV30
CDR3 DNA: TGTGCCTGGAGTGGGACTCCCCTTGGCTATGGCTACACCTTC
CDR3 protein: CAWSGTPLGYGYTF

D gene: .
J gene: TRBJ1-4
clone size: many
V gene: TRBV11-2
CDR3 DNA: TGTGCCAGCAGCTCCTTAGGTGGGATGGCAACTAATGAAAAACTGTTTTTT
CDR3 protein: CASSSLGGMATNEKLFF

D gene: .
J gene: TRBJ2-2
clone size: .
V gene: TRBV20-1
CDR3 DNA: TGCAGTGCTAGAGATGCAGGGGCGAGCATCGGGGAGCTGTTTTTT
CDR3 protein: CSARDAGASIGELFF

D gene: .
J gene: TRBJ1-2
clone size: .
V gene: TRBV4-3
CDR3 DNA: TGCGCCAGCAGCCAAGCCGGGTTCTATGGCTACACCTTC
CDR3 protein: CASSQAGFYGYTF

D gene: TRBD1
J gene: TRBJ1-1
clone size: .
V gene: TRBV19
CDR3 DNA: TGTGCCGGTAGTGCGCGACAGGGGGCTAAAGACACTGAAGCTTTCTTT
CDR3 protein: CAGSARQGAKDTEAFF

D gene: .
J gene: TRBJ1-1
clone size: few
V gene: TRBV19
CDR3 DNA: TGTGCCAGTAGTGCACAGATGAACACTGAAGCTTTCTTT
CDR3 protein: CASSAQMNTEAFF

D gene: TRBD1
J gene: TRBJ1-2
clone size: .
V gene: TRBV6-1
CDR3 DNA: TGTGCCAGCAGTGTCGGGGCCGGGACAGGGGCTGGCTACACCTTC
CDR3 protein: CASSVGAGTGAGYTF

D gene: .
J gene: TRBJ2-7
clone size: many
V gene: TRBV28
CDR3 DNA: TGTGCCAGCAGTTTAGGGACCCACGAGCAGTACTTC
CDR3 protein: CASSLGTHEQYF

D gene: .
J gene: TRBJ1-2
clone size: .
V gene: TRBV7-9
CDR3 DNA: TGTGCCAGCAGCCCAGGGGATTACTATGGCTACACCTTC
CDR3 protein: CASSPGDYYGYTF

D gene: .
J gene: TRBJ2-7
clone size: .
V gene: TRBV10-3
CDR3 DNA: TGTGCCATCAGTGAAGAAGGGGACGAGCAGTACTTC
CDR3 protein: CAISEEGDEQYF

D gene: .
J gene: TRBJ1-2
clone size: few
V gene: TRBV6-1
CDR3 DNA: TGTGCCAGCAGTGTGTCGGTCAGATTCTATGGCTACACCTTC
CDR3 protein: CASSVSVRFYGYTF

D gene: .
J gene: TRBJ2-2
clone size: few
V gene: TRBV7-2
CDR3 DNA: TGTGCCAGCAGCTTAGCATCGACAGCCCTCGGGGAGCTGTTTTTT
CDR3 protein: CASSLASTALGELFF

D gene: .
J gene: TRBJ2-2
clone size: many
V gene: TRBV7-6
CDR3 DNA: TGTGCCAGCAGCCCTCGGCAGGGAGACACCGGGGAGCTGTTTTTT
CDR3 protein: CASSPRQGDTGELFF

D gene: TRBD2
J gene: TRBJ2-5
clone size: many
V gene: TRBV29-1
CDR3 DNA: TGCAGCGTTCGCGGGAGCGGGGCGGAGACCCAGTACTTC
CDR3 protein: CSVRGSGAETQYF

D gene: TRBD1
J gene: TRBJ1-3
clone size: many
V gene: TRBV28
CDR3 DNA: TGTGCCAGCAGTCCCACTCGTGGGACAGGGATCGGAAACACCATATATTTT
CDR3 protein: CASSPTRGTGIGNTIYF

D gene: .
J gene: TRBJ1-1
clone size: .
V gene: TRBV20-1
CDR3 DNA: TGCAGTGACGCGCGGTCTGAAGCTTTCTTT
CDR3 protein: CSDARSEAFF

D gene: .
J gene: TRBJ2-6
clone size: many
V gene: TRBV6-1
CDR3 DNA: TGTGCCAGCAGCCCGGGCAGCGGAGCTCCCTCTGGGGCCAACGTCCTGACTTTC
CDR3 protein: CASSPGSGAPSGANVLTF

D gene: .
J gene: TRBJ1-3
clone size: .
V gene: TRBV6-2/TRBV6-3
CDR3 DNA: TGTGCCAGCAGGACCGACACCTCTTCTGGAAACACCATATATTTT
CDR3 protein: CASRTDTSSGNTIYF

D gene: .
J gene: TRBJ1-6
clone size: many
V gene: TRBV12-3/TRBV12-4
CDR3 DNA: TGTGCCAGCAGTTTATTGGGGACCCTAACATCACCCCTCCACTTT
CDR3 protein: CASSLLGTLTSPLHF

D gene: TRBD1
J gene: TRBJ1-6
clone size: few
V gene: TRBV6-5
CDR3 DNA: TGTGCCAGCAGTTACACCCGGACAGGTCCTAAAAATTCACCCCTCCATTTT
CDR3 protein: CASSYTRTGPKNSPLHF

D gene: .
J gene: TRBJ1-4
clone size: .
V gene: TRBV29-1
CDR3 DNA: TGCAGCGTCCCTACAGGGACTAATGAAAAACTGTTTTTT
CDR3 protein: CSVPTGTNEKLFF

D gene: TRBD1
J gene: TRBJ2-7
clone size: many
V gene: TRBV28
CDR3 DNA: TGTGCCAGCAGTTTTGATGCAGGGGGTAATGAGCAGTACTTC
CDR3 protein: CASSFDAGGNEQYF